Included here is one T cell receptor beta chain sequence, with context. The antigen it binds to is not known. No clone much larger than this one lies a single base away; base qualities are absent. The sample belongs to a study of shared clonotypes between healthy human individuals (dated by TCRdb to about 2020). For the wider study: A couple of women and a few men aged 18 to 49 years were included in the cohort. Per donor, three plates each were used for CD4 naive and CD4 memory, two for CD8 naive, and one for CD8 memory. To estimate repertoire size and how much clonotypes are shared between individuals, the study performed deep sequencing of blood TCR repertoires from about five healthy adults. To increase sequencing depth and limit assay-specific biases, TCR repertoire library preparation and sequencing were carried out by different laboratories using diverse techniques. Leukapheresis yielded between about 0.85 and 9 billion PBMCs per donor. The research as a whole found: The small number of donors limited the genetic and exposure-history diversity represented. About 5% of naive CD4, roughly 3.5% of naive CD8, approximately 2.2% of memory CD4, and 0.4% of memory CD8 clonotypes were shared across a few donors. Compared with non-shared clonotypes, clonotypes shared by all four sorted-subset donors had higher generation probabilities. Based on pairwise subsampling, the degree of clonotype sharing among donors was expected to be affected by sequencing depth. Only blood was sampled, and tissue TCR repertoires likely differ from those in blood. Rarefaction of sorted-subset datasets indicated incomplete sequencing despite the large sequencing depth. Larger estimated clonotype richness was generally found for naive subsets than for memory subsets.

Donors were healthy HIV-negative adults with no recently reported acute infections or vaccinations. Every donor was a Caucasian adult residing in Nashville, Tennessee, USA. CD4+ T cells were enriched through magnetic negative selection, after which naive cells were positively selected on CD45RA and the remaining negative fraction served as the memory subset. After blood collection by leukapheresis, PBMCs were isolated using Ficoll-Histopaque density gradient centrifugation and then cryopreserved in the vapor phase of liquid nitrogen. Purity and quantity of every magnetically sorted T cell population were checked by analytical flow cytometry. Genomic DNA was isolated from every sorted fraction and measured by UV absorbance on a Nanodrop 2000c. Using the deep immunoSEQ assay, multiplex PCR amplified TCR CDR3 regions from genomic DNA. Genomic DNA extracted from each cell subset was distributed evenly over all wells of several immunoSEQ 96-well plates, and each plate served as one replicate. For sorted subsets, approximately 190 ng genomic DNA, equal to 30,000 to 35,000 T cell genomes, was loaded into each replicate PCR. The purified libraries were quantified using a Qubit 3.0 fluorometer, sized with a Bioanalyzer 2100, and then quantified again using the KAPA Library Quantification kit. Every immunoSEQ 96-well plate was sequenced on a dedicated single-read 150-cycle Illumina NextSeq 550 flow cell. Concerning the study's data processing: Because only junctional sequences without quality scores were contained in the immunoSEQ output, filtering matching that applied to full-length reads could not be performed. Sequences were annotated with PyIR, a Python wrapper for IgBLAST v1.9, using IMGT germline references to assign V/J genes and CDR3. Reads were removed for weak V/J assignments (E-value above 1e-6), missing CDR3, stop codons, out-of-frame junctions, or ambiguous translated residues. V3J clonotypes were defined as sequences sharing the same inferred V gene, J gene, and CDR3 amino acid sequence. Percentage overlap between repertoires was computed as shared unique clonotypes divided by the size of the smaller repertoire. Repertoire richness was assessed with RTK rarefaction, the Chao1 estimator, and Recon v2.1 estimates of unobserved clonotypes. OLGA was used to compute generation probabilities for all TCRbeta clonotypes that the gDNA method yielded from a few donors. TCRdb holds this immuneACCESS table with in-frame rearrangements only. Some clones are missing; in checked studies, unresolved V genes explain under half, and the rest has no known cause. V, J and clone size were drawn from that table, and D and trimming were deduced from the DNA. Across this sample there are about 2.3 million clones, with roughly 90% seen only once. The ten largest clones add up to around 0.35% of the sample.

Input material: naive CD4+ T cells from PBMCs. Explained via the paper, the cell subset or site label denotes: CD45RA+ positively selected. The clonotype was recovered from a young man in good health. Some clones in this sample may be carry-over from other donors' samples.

The DNA is as follows: TGCGCCAGCTGGACTAGCGGGAGGGCAGGTACAGATACGCAGTATTTT. This is translated as CASWTSGRAGTDTQYF. The chain employs TRBV10-1 and TRBJ2-3, with 15 central nucleotides matching TRBD2. The germline V gene (reference sequence) specifies WNHNN as CDR1 and SYGVQD as CDR2. From cysteine to phenylalanine, the CDR3 is 16 amino acids long. The read is trimmed to its CDR3 DNA, 48 bases read in frame from base 1. V and J are trimmed by 8 bases and 3 bases, and the gene matches miss 6 bases of the junction.